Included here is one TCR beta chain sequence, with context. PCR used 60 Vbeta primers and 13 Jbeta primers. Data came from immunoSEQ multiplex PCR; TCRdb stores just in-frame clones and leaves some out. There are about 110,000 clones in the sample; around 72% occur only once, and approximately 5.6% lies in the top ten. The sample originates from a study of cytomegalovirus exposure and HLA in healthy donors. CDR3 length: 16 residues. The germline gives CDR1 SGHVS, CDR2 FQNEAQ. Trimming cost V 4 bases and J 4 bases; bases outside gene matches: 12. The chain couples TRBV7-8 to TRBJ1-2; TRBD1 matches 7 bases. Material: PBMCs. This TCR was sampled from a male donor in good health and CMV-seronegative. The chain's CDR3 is CASSSRGGEMVYGYTF. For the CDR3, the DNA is TGTGCCAGCAGCTCCCGAGGGGGCGAAATGGTCTATGGCTACACCTTC.